These 31 T cell receptor beta chains were all obtained from the same sample, sequenced in a study of Ad26.COV2.S vaccination and SARS-CoV-2 variants (dated by TCRdb to the early 2020s). The protocol used for the library was the immunoSEQ multiplex PCR assay. The table comes from immuneACCESS by way of TCRdb, which keeps in-frame sequences with V and J called. Part of the clones is missing from these tables; in studies checked, under half for an unresolved V gene and the rest for unknown reasons. The sample data list more than 300,000 clones, and about 86% of these were observed just once. The ten largest make up roughly 2.1% of the sample. The treatment or condition label, as the study defines it: about 20 received Ad26.COV2.S at low or high dose, single or two shots; 5 received placebo; per-sample allocation not given. Repertoires of vaccine and placebo recipients were sequenced from samples collected on day 63 after the first injection.

This material consisted of peripheral blood, taken in a trial of Ad26.COV2.S vaccine versus placebo. These receptor sequences come from a person aged 18-60 years who received the Ad26.COV2.S COVID-19 vaccine or a placebo.

This clone was detected only once. V gene TRBV7-9 combines with J gene TRBJ2-1; the match to TRBD1 covers 7 bases. The germline gives CDR1 SEHNR, CDR2 FQNEAQ (reference sequence). The CDR3 is 15 residues long. V lost 11 bases, J lost 2 bases, and 12 bases stayed unmatched. The CDR3 is CAGRTDRAAYNEQFF. Written as DNA, the CDR3 is TGTGCCGGGCGGACAGACAGGGCTGCCTACAATGAGCAGTTCTTC.

The rearrangement links TRBV11-3 to TRBJ1-1; possible D gene TRBD1, 5 bases. The CDR3 sequence is 13 residues long. CDR1 is SGHNT and CDR2 is YENEEA in the germline V gene. Trimming removed 3 bases from V and 4 bases from J, with 9 bases in between. The CDR3 protein is CASSLTGVTEAFF. In DNA, the CDR3 is TGTGCCAGCAGCTTGACGGGGGTCACTGAAGCTTTCTTT.

This clone was detected once. The chain employs TRBV5-6 and TRBJ2-1; D might be TRBD2 (6 bases). Between the trimmed V and J ends, which lost 4 bases and 0 bases, there was a span of 14 bases. Germline lookup yields CDR1 SGHDT and CDR2 YYEEEE. The CDR3 length is 16 residues. CDR3 sequence reads: CASSLEGRSSYNEQFF. CDR3 nucleotide sequence: TGTGCCAGCAGCCTGGAGGGTAGAAGCTCCTACAATGAGCAGTTCTTC.

On this clone: Other nucleotide sequences from this sample produce the same CDR3. The gene calls are TRBV2 and TRBJ2-2, with a weak D call TRBD1 (6 bases). V gave up 4 bases and J gave up 7 bases, with 10 bases separating them. This CDR3 region has 13 residues. Germline loops: CDR1 SNHLY, CDR2 FYNNEI. CDR3 residues: CASSAQGIGELFF. CDR3 bases: TGTGCCAGCAGTGCCCAGGGGATCGGGGAGCTGTTTTTT.

This sequence joins TRBV5-1 and TRBJ1-2; a weak D match, TRBD1 (6 bases). Germline lookup yields CDR1 SGHRS and CDR2 YFSETQ. The CDR3 runs to 15 residues. Deletions cut 5 bases from V and 2 bases from J, with 16 bases between. The CDR3 DNA reads as TGCGCCAGCAGTTCATTGGGAGGGGGGAACTATGGCTACACCTTC. The encoded protein is CASSSLGGGNYGYTF.

The CDR3 loop reads CASSLGGATDTQYF. The CDR3 DNA follows: TGTGCCAGCAGCTTAGGAGGGGCCACAGATACGCAGTATTTT. The chain joins TRBV7-9 to TRBJ2-3; D is tentatively TRBD1 or TRBD2 (5 bases each). The CDR3 length is 14 residues. Germline CDR1 reads SEHNR; CDR2 reads FQNEAQ (reference sequence). V was trimmed by 1 base and J by 2 bases, leaving 7 bases between them.

The chain has TRBV6-5 and TRBJ2-2; maybe TRBD1 (6 bases). CDR1 and CDR2 (germline): MNHEY, SVGAGI. This CDR3 is built from 14 residues. Trimming left V 6 bases short and J 4 bases short, with 12 bases between. CDR3 residues: CASRQGASTGELFF. CDR3 coding DNA: TGTGCCAGCAGACAGGGTGCGAGCACCGGGGAGCTGTTTTTT.

This chain connects TRBV19 to TRBJ1-1, with a weak D call TRBD1 (5 bases). This CDR3 has 15 amino acids. CDR1 is LNHDA, CDR2 SQIVND, per germline (reference sequence). Trimming shortened V by 2 bases and J by 8 bases, and 18 bases separated the two germline ends. The CDR3 spells CASSILMGDELEAFF. As DNA, the CDR3 is TGTGCCAGTAGTATACTCATGGGGGACGAACTCGAAGCTTTCTTT.

The chain uses TRBV7-2 and TRBJ1-2, with 8 bases matching TRBD1. CDR1 and CDR2 from the germline V gene are SGHTA and FQGNSA. The CDR3 is 16 amino acids. V lost 0 bases, J lost 4 bases, and 7 bases stayed unmatched. The CDR3 coding sequence is TGTGCCAGCAGCTTAGCCCCAGGGGGCGCGATCTATGGCTACACCTTC. Its protein product is CASSLAPGGAIYGYTF.

The V call is TRBV5-6, the J call TRBJ1-2; 9 nucleotides align to TRBD1. The V and J ends lost 4 bases and 6 bases, in that order; junction bases with no gene match: 4. Per the germline V gene, CDR1 is SGHDT and CDR2 is YYEEEE. The CDR3 is made up of 13 amino acids. The CDR3 protein is CASSDTGGNGYTF. CDR3 DNA: TGTGCCAGCAGCGACACAGGGGGCAATGGCTACACCTTC.

This clone occurred a few times. The V call is TRBV7-9, the J call TRBJ1-5; the D gene is possibly TRBD1 (6 bases). The V gene's germline CDR1 is SEHNR and CDR2 FQNEAQ (reference sequence). CDR3 length: 16 residues. V was pared by 5 bases and J by 7 bases, with 21 bases between. CDR3 bases: TGTGCCAGCAGCCCCTCGCCGGGGGCTGGGGGACAGCCCCAGCATTTT. It encodes CASSPSPGAGGQPQHF.

CDR3 sequence: CASSGRDSKSNQPQHF. For the CDR3, the DNA is TGTGCCAGCAGTGGTCGGGACAGTAAAAGCAATCAGCCCCAGCATTTT. The chain joins TRBV2 to TRBJ1-5, with 7 bases identical to TRBD1. J lost 1 base, V lost 4 bases, and 7 bases had no gene match. CDR1 and CDR2 from the germline V gene are SNHLY and FYNNEI. The CDR3 extends over 16 amino acids.

The J gene is TRBJ2-3, the V gene TRBV11-2; D perhaps matches TRBD1 (6 bases). Trimming removed 5 bases from V and 2 bases from J, with 17 bases in between. Germline CDR1 is SGHAT and CDR2 is FQNNGV. The CDR3 spans 16 residues. CDR3 in amino acids: CASSPQDRLLTDTQYF. In DNA form, the CDR3 reads TGTGCCAGCAGCCCGCAGGACAGACTGCTCACAGATACGCAGTATTTT.

In nucleotides, the CDR3 is TGTGCCAGCAGCGACGACAGGGGTAGCTACAATGAGCAGTTCTTC. The encoded protein is CASSDDRGSYNEQFF. The chain recombines TRBV2 with TRBJ2-1; TRBD1 agrees at 8 bases. The junction had 7 bases not matched to a gene; V was cut back by 6 bases and J by 3 bases. Germline V lookup: CDR1 SNHLY, CDR2 FYNNEI. The CDR3 has 15 amino acids.

The chain has TRBV30 and TRBJ2-5; D might be TRBD1 (7 bases). Trimming pared 1 base from V and 6 bases from J, leaving 18 bases between. Germline CDR1 is GTSNPN and CDR2 is SVGIG (reference sequence). This CDR3 region has 15 residues. CDR3 coding DNA: TGTGCCTGGAGTGACACAGGGGAGGAACGACAGACCCAGTACTTC. The encoded protein is CAWSDTGEERQTQYF. Full variable domain (remainder filled in from reference TRBV30 and TRBJ2-5): SQTIHQWPATLVQPVGSPLSLECTVEGTSNPNLYWYRQAAGRGLQLLFYSVGIGQISSEVPQNLSASRPQDRQFILSSKKLLLSDSGFYLCAWSDTGEERQTQYFGPGTRLLVL.

The V and J genes are TRBV5-4 and TRBJ1-2; maybe TRBD1 (6 bases). Germline assignment: CDR1 SGHNT and CDR2 YYREEE (reference sequence). The V and J ends lost 4 bases and 5 bases respectively, with 12 bases between them. This CDR3 contains 13 residues. In DNA, the CDR3 is TGTGCCAGCAGCCTCGGACAGTCATATGGCTACACCTTC. Its translation: CASSLGQSYGYTF. The variable domain in full, with the rest retrieved from reference TRBV5-4 and TRBJ1-2, is ETGVTQSPTHLIKTRGQQVTLRCSSQSGHNTVSWYQQALGQGPQFIFQYYREEENGRGNFPPRFSGLQFPNYSSELNVNALELDDSALYLCASSLGQSYGYTFGSGTRLTVV.

The chain couples TRBV5-1 to TRBJ1-1, with D possibly TRBD1 on 6 matching bases. CDR3 length: 16 residues. Trimming took off 4 bases at V and 0 bases at J, with 16 bases between the two ends. Looked up from germline, CDR1 is SGHRS and CDR2 is YFSETQ. The DNA for the CDR3 is TGCGCCAGCAGCCGCGAGACGGACAGACTGAACACTGAAGCTTTCTTT. It specifies CASSRETDRLNTEAFF.

V usage is TRBV18 and J usage is TRBJ1-3, with unresolved D. Looked up from germline, CDR1 is KGHSH and CDR2 is LQKENI. The CDR3 is 14 residues long. V was cut by 2 bases and J by 8 bases, with 13 bases left in between. CDR3 in DNA: TGTGCCAGCTCACCATCGGAGGCGGGGTACACCATATATTTT. Translated: CASSPSEAGYTIYF.

CDR3 in amino acids: CASSRQGGDTEAFF. Here the CDR3 DNA reads TGTGCCAGCAGTCGCCAAGGGGGCGACACTGAAGCTTTCTTT. The genes are TRBV6-5 and TRBJ1-1; the match to TRBD1 covers 7 bases. V was clipped by 5 bases and J by 3 bases; unmatched bases: 6. CDR3 length: 14 residues. Germline V CDR1 and CDR2: MNHEY, SVGAGI.

The V and J genes are TRBV30 and TRBJ2-1, with TRBD2 matching over 10 bases. Per germline, CDR1 GTSNPN and CDR2 SVGIG (reference sequence). CDR3 length: 15 amino acids. V gave up 0 bases and J gave up 4 bases; unmatched junction bases: 3. The CDR3 DNA is TGTGCCTGGAGTGTAGGACTAGCGGTATACAATGAGCAGTTCTTC. Protein sequence: CAWSVGLAVYNEQFF.

The genes are TRBV2 and TRBJ1-3; the D gene is possibly TRBD1 (5 bases). V dropped 6 bases and J dropped 4 bases, with 13 bases sitting between them. This CDR3 is built from 14 residues. The germline V gene has CDR1 SNHLY and CDR2 FYNNEI. CDR3 coding DNA: TGTGCCAGCAGGTCCGGGACGGCAGGAAACACCATATATTTT. Translated, it gives CASRSGTAGNTIYF.

This sequence joins TRBV30 and TRBJ2-2; 7 bases are a match to TRBD1. Losses at the gene ends were 3 bases for V and 5 bases for J; bases not matched to a gene: 6. This CDR3 contains 14 residues. Germline V gives CDR1 GTSNPN, CDR2 SVGIG (reference sequence). The CDR3 DNA reads as TGTGCCTGGAGACCGACAGGGCAAACCGGGGAGCTGTTTTTT. This translates into CAWRPTGQTGELFF.

The chain joins TRBV9 to TRBJ1-2; perhaps TRBD1 as D (5 bases). Germline V gene lookup returns CDR1 SGDLS and CDR2 YYNGEE. The CDR3 length is 14 residues. Trimming pared 2 bases from V and 0 bases from J, leaving 8 bases between. In DNA form, the CDR3 reads TGTGCCAGCAGCGTGCAGGGAACTAACTATGGCTACACCTTC. This encodes CASSVQGTNYGYTF.

V gene TRBV18 combines with J gene TRBJ2-5; D gene ambiguous. The CDR3 is 12 residues long. The germline V gene has CDR1 KGHSH and CDR2 LQKENI. V lost 6 bases to trimming and J lost 7 bases, with 12 bases between them. The CDR3 reads CASSQYLGTQYF. CDR3 DNA sequence: TGTGCCAGCTCCCAATATCTGGGGACCCAGTACTTC. Full variable domain (rest looked up from reference TRBV18 and TRBJ2-5): NAGVMQNPRHLVRRRGQEARLRCSPMKGHSHVYWYRQLPEEGLKFMVYLQKENIIDESGMPKERFSAEFPKEGPSILRIQQVVRGDSAAYFCASSQYLGTQYFGPGTRLLVL.

The chain employs TRBV6-2 or TRBV6-3 and TRBJ1-1, with D perhaps matching TRBD1 (5 bases). The germline V and J ends were trimmed by 4 bases and 3 bases, with 9 bases remaining between them. Germline values: CDR1 MNHEY, CDR2 SVGEGT. This CDR3 contains 13 residues. For the CDR3, the DNA is TGTGCCAGCAGTTTTCAGGGAGACACTGAAGCTTTCTTT. It codes for CASSFQGDTEAFF.

The chain is built from TRBV14 and TRBJ1-6; 7 nucleotides agree with TRBD1. Trimming at V came to 5 bases and at J to 8 bases, leaving 3 bases not matched to a gene. CDR3 size: 13 residues. Germline loops: CDR1 SGHDN, CDR2 FVKESK. Written as DNA, the CDR3 is TGTGCCAGCAGCGCTCAGGGGGATTCACCCCTCCACTTT. Protein sequence: CASSAQGDSPLHF. The variable domain in full, completed from reference TRBV14 and TRBJ1-6, reads EAGVTQFPSHSVIEKGQTVTLRCDPISGHDNLYWYRRVMGKEIKFLLHFVKESKQDESGMPNNRFLAERTGGTYSTLKVQPAELEDSGVYFCASSAQGDSPLHFGNGTRLTVT.

This clone was found many times. The chain employs TRBV2 and TRBJ1-6; D is ambiguous. V was shortened by 4 bases and J by 10 bases, with 11 bases between the two germline ends. This CDR3 contains 13 residues. Germline CDR1 is SNHLY and CDR2 is FYNNEI. The chain's CDR3 is CASSGDGGSPLHF. CDR3 DNA sequence: TGTGCCAGCAGTGGTGACGGAGGGTCACCCCTCCACTTT.

V is TRBV10-2 and J is TRBJ1-2, with D possibly matching TRBD1 (5 bases). This CDR3 is built from 13 residues. The V end lost 2 bases, the J end lost 4 bases, and 8 bases lay between the germline ends. In germline, CDR1 is WSHSY, CDR2 SAAADI. The CDR3, as DNA: TGCGCCAGCAGTGAGGGGACTGCCTATGGCTACACCTTC. Translated, it gives CASSEGTAYGYTF.

The table lists this clone with a few counts. The genes are TRBV6-1 and TRBJ1-1, with D possibly TRBD1 on 5 matching bases. The V gene's germline CDR1 is MNHNS and CDR2 SASEGT. The V end lost 3 bases, the J end lost 4 bases, and 6 bases lay between the germline ends. This CDR3 comprises 12 residues. The CDR3 DNA reads as TGTGCCAGCAGTGACAGGGTCACTGAAGCTTTCTTT. It translates to CASSDRVTEAFF.

The rearrangement uses TRBV5-1 and TRBJ1-4; the D is unclear. Germline CDR1 SGHRS, CDR2 YFSETQ. CDR3 size: 16 residues. Trimming removed 3 bases at V and 7 bases at J, with 19 bases between. The chain's CDR3 is CASSSTPGTKSEKLFF. The CDR3 nucleotides are TGCGCCAGCAGCTCCACACCGGGAACCAAGAGTGAAAAACTGTTTTTT.

The chain employs TRBV7-7 and TRBJ2-2; TRBD2 matches 7 bases. The ends lost 5 bases at V and 0 bases at J; junction bases unmatched: 6. The CDR3 is made up of 16 amino acids. Germline assignment: CDR1 SSHAT and CDR2 FNYEAQ (reference sequence). The CDR3 nucleotides read TGTGCCAGCAGCGCATCCGGGACTACGAACACCGGGGAGCTGTTTTTT. Its translation is CASSASGTTNTGELFF.